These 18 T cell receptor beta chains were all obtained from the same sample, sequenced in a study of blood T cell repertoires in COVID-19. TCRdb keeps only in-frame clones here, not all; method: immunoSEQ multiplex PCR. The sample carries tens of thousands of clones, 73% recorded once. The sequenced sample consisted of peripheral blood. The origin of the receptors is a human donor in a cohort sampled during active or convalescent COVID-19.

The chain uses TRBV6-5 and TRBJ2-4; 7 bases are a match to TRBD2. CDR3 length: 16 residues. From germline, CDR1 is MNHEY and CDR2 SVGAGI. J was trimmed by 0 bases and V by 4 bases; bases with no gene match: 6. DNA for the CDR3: TGTGCCAGCAGTTCCCTAGCGGTGCTAGCCAAAAACATTCAGTACTTC. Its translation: CASSSLAVLAKNIQYF.

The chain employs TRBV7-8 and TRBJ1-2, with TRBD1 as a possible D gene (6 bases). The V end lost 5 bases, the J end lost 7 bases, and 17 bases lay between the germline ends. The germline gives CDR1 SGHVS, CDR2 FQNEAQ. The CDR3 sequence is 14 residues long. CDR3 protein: CASSSDLGGIGYTF. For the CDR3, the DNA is TGTGCCAGCAGCAGTGATCTAGGGGGTATTGGCTACACCTTC.

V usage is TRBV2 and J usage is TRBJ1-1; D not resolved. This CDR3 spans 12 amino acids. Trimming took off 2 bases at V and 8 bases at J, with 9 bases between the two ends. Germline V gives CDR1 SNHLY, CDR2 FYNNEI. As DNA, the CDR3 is TGTGCCAGCAGTGAAATAGAGGAGGAAGCTTTCTTT. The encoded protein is CASSEIEEEAFF. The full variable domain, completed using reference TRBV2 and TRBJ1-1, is EPEVTQTPSHQVTQMGQEVILRCVPISNHLYFYWYRQILGQKVEFLVSFYNNEISEKSEIFDDQFSVERPDGSNFTLKIRSTKLEDSAMYFCASSEIEEEAFFGQGTRLTVV.

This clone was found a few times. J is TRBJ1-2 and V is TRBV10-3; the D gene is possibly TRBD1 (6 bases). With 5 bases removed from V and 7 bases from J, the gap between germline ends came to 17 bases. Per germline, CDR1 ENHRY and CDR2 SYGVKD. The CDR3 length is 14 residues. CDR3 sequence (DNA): TGTGCCATCAGTACAACTGGGGGGGGCTCTGGCTACACCTTC. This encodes CAISTTGGGSGYTF.

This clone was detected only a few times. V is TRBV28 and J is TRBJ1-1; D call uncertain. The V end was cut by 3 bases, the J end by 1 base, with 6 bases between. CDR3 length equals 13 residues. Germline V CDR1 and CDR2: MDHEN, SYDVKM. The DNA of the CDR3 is TGTGCCAGCAGTTTGTGGCAGAACACTGAAGCTTTCTTT. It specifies CASSLWQNTEAFF.

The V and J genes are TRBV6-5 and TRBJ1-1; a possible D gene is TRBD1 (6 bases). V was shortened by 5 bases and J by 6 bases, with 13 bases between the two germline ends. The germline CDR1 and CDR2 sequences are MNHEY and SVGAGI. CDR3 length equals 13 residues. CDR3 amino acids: CASSIYPGAEAFF. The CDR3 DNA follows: TGTGCCAGCAGTATATACCCAGGGGCTGAAGCTTTCTTT.

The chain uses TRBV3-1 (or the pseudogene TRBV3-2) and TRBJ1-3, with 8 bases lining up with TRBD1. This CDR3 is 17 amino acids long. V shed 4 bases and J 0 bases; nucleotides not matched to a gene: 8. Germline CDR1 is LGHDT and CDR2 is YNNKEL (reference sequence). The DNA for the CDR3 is TGTGCCAGCAGCCCCAGACAGGGGACATACTCTGGAAACACCATATATTTT. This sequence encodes CASSPRQGTYSGNTIYF.

The CDR3 bases are TGTGCCAGCATGTCGGCGGGACAGGGTTATTCTGGGGATGGCTACACCTTC. Translated: CASMSAGQGYSGDGYTF. The chain uses TRBV28 and TRBJ1-2; 9 bases fit TRBD1. The J segment lost 6 bases and the V segment lost 7 bases, leaving 18 bases of the junction unmatched. CDR3 size: 17 residues. Germline V gives CDR1 MDHEN, CDR2 SYDVKM.

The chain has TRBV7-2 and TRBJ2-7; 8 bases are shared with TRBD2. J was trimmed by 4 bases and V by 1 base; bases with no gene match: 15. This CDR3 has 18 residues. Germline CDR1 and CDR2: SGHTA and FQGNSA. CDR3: CASSLVGSGRGAGYEQYF. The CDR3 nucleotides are TGTGCCAGCAGCTTAGTCGGTAGCGGGCGGGGGGCAGGATACGAGCAGTACTTC.

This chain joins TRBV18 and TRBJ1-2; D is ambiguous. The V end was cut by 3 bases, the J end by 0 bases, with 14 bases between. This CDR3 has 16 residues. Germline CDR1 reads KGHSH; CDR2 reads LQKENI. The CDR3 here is CASSPLPITANYGYTF. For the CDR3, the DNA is TGTGCCAGCTCACCTCTACCGATTACGGCTAACTATGGCTACACCTTC.

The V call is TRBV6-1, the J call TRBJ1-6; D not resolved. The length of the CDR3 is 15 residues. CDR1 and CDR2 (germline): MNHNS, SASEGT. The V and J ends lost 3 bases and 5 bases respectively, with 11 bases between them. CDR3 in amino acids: CASSDHDTNNSPLHF. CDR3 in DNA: TGTGCCAGCAGTGACCACGACACGAATAATTCACCCCTCCACTTT.

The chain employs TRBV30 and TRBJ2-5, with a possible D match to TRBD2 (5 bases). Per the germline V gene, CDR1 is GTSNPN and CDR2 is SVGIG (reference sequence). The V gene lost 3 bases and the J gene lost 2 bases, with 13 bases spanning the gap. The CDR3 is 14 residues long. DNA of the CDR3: TGTGCCTGGAGGGCTGAGGGAGATCAAGAGACCCAGTACTTC. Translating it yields CAWRAEGDQETQYF. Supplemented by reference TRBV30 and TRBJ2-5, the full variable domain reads SQTIHQWPATLVQPVGSPLSLECTVEGTSNPNLYWYRQAAGRGLQLLFYSVGIGQISSEVPQNLSASRPQDRQFILSSKKLLLSDSGFYLCAWRAEGDQETQYFGPGTRLLVL.

CDR3 coding DNA: TGTGCCAGCAGCCTAAGCGGGAGCCGGTACAATGAGCAGTTCTTC. It codes for CASSLSGSRYNEQFF. This sequence joins TRBV3-1 (or the pseudogene TRBV3-2) and TRBJ2-1, with 8 bases lining up with TRBD2. This CDR3 has 15 residues. Per germline, CDR1 LGHDT and CDR2 YNNKEL (reference sequence). J lost 4 bases, V lost 4 bases, and 6 bases had no gene match.

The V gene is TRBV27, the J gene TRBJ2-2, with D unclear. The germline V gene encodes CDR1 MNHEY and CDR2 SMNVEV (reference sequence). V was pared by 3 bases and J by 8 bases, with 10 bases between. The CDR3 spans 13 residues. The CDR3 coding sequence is TGTGCCAGCAGTTTTGGGCTGCCAGGGGAGCTGTTTTTT. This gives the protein CASSFGLPGELFF.

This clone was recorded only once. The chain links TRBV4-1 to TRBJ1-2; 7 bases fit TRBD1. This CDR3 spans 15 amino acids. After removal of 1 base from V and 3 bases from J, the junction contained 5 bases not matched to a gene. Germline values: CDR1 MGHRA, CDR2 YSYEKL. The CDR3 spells CASSQGFTGDYGYTF. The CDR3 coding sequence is TGCGCCAGCAGCCAAGGGTTTACAGGGGACTATGGCTACACCTTC.

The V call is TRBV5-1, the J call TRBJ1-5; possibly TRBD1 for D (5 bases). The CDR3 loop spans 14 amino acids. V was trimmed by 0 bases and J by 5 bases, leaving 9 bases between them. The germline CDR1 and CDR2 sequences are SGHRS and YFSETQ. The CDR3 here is CASSLDRRDQPQHF. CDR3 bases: TGCGCCAGCAGCTTGGACAGGAGGGATCAGCCCCAGCATTTT.

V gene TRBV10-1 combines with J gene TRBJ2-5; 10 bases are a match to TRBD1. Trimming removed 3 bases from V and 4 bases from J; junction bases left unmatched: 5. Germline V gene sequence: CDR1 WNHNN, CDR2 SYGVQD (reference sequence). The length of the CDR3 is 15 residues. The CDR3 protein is CASSDPGQGGETQYF. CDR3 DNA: TGCGCCAGCAGTGATCCTGGACAGGGGGGAGAGACCCAGTACTTC.

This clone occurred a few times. CDR3 nucleotide sequence: TGTGCCACGCAAGGACAGACCCGTAATGAAAAACTGTTTTTT. Translated: CATQGQTRNEKLFF. The rearrangement links TRBV7-2 to TRBJ1-4; D possibly corresponds to TRBD1 (6 bases). The V gene's germline CDR1 is SGHTA and CDR2 FQGNSA. The V end lost 10 bases, the J end lost 4 bases, and 16 bases lay between the germline ends. CDR3 length: 14 amino acids.